This passage covers 19 T cell receptor beta chains from one sample sequenced in a study of blood T cell repertoires in COVID-19 (dated by TCRdb to the early 2020s). The library came from the immunoSEQ multiplex PCR assay. Here the immuneACCESS table is served through TCRdb, limited to in-frame sequences with V and J called. Missing clones are a known gap in these copies; in checked studies unresolved V genes cover under half, and the rest lacks a known reason. The table for this sample lists approximately 360,000 clones; more than 75% of them were counted only once. The ten top clones hold 1.9% of the sample. Sequences were obtained from PBMCs or T cells enriched from blood (not recorded which). The receptors derive from a man aged 40-49 years in a cohort exposed to, infected with or recovered from COVID-19 (not recorded which).

This clone was detected a few times. The chain has TRBV27 and TRBJ1-4; a weak D match, TRBD1 (5 bases). The CDR3 consists of 14 residues. CDR1 is MNHEY, CDR2 SMNVEV, per germline (reference sequence). Trimming shortened V by 6 bases and J by 5 bases, and 13 bases separated the two germline ends. The chain's CDR3 is CASSRDRVNEKLFF. CDR3 DNA: TGTGCCAGCAGCCGCGACAGAGTCAATGAAAAACTGTTTTTT.

The chain employs TRBV6-1 and TRBJ1-6; TRBD1 aligns across 10 bases. Germline V CDR1 and CDR2: MNHNS, SASEGT. The CDR3 runs 17 residues. J lost 6 bases, V lost 1 base, and 6 bases had no gene match. The CDR3: CASSEVGTGVSNSPLHF. In nucleotides, the CDR3 is TGTGCCAGCAGTGAAGTCGGGACAGGGGTTTCTAATTCACCCCTCCACTTT.

This chain links TRBV10-3 with TRBJ1-1; TRBD1 matches at 10 bases. Trimming at V came to 2 bases and at J to 4 bases, leaving 1 base not matched to a gene. Germline CDR1 and CDR2: ENHRY and SYGVKD. The CDR3 consists of 14 residues. CDR3 sequence reads: CAISERTGGTEAFF. The CDR3 DNA is TGTGCCATCAGTGAGAGGACAGGGGGCACTGAAGCTTTCTTT.

The chain is built from TRBV7-9 and TRBJ2-5, with D tentatively TRBD1 (5 bases). V was pared by 4 bases and J by 1 base, with 10 bases between. Germline V gives CDR1 SEHNR, CDR2 FQNEAQ (reference sequence). The CDR3 runs 14 residues. CDR3 in DNA: TGTGCCAGCAGCTCGCCGACAGTCCAAGAGACCCAGTACTTC. Its translation is CASSSPTVQETQYF.

This clone has a handful of counts. The chain is built from TRBV5-4 and TRBJ2-7; possible D gene TRBD1, 5 bases. From germline, CDR1 is SGHNT and CDR2 YYREEE (reference sequence). Trimming removed 3 bases at V and 2 bases at J, with 18 bases between. There are 16 residues in the CDR3. The CDR3 protein is CASSSGGAVSAYEQYF. CDR3 bases: TGTGCCAGCAGCTCGGGTGGGGCAGTAAGCGCCTACGAGCAGTACTTC.

The rearrangement links TRBV27 to TRBJ1-2; 7 bases agree with TRBD1. The ends lost 1 base at V and 8 bases at J; junction bases unmatched: 4. CDR1 MNHEY and CDR2 SMNVEV come from the germline V gene (reference sequence). This CDR3 is built from 13 residues. The CDR3 sequence: CASSLWQGVGYTF. The CDR3, as DNA: TGTGCCAGCAGTTTATGGCAGGGGGTGGGCTACACCTTC.

The genes are TRBV3-1 (or the pseudogene TRBV3-2) and TRBJ2-7; D not certain. Germline V CDR1 and CDR2: LGHDT, YNNKEL (reference sequence). This CDR3 comprises 13 residues. V dropped 1 base and J dropped 3 bases, with 7 bases sitting between them. The CDR3 sequence is CASSQGLVYEQYF. In nucleotides, the CDR3 is TGTGCCAGCAGCCAAGGGTTAGTCTACGAGCAGTACTTC.

This chain uses TRBV28 with TRBJ2-1; no clear D gene. V was clipped by 4 bases and J by 0 bases, with 13 bases between them. The CDR3 length is 16 residues. The germline CDR1 and CDR2 sequences are MDHEN and SYDVKM. DNA for the CDR3: TGTGCCAGCAGTTCCAGTCCCAGTTTCTCCTACAATGAGCAGTTCTTC. Encoded protein: CASSSSPSFSYNEQFF.

The V call is TRBV18, the J call TRBJ2-7; 8 bases map to TRBD1. Trimming cost V 4 bases and J 2 bases; bases outside gene matches: 7. Germline V gene sequence: CDR1 KGHSH, CDR2 LQKENI. The CDR3 has 15 amino acids. The CDR3 DNA is TGTGCCAGCTCACAACCGGACAGGGTCGCCTACGAGCAGTACTTC. This gives the protein CASSQPDRVAYEQYF.

The V and J genes are TRBV28 and TRBJ1-4, with D possibly being TRBD1 (5 bases). This CDR3 is 12 amino acids long. The germline V gene encodes CDR1 MDHEN and CDR2 SYDVKM. With 8 bases removed from V and 10 bases from J, the gap between germline ends came to 14 bases. The CDR3 DNA sequence: TGTGCCAGCCAGGGCCTTTTGGTAAAACTGTTTTTT. As protein: CASQGLLVKLFF.

V usage is TRBV4-1 and J usage is TRBJ1-1; 11 nucleotides align to TRBD1. The V and J ends lost 2 bases and 8 bases, in that order; junction bases with no gene match: 16. The CDR3 has 18 amino acids. Germline V gene data show CDR1 as MGHRA and CDR2 as YSYEKL. CDR3 sequence reads: CASSQLGLGQGAQNEAFF. In nucleotides, the CDR3 is TGCGCCAGCAGCCAATTAGGGTTAGGACAGGGGGCCCAAAACGAAGCTTTCTTT.

The genes are TRBV3-1 (or the pseudogene TRBV3-2) and TRBJ2-6; a weak D match, TRBD2 (6 bases). V was pared by 1 base and J by 0 bases, with 7 bases between. The CDR3 sequence is 16 residues long. Germline loops: CDR1 LGHDT, CDR2 YNNKEL (reference sequence). The CDR3 DNA reads as TGTGCCAGCAGCCAAGGGACTATCTCTGGGGCCAACGTCCTGACTTTC. Amino acid sequence: CASSQGTISGANVLTF.

The rearrangement uses TRBV12-5 and TRBJ1-2; 8 bases line up with TRBD1. Germline trimming cut 5 bases from V and 8 bases from J; bases unmatched to any gene: 4. The CDR3 runs 12 residues. Per the germline V gene, CDR1 is LGHNT and CDR2 is FRNRAP. The CDR3 coding sequence is TGTGCTAGTGGTATCGACAGGGGAGGCTACACCTTC. Translation: CASGIDRGGYTF. Filled out from reference TRBV12-5 and TRBJ1-2, the complete variable domain reads DARVTQTPRHKVTEMGQEVTMRCQPILGHNTVFWYRQTMMQGLELLAYFRNRAPLDDSGMPKDRFSAEMPDATLATLKIQPSEPRDSAVYFCASGIDRGGYTFGSGTRLTVV.

This sequence joins TRBV4-1 and TRBJ1-5; a possible D gene is TRBD1 (5 bases). CDR1 MGHRA and CDR2 YSYEKL come from the germline V gene. CDR3 size: 15 residues. V was trimmed by 0 bases and J by 6 bases, leaving 12 bases between them. In DNA, the CDR3 is TGCGCCAGCAGCCAAGATCCGGGACTCGGTCAGCCCCAGCATTTT. Protein product: CASSQDPGLGQPQHF.

The chain carries TRBV14 and TRBJ2-3, with 7 nucleotides matching TRBD2. The ends lost 7 bases at V and 8 bases at J; junction bases unmatched: 15. The CDR3 sequence is 15 residues long. Germline CDR1 reads SGHDN; CDR2 reads FVKESK. CDR3 DNA sequence: TGTGCCAGCACGCCGGGGGACTACCTCTTAGTTACGCAGTATTTT. This codes for CASTPGDYLLVTQYF.

The chain uses TRBV1 and TRBJ1-1; TRBD1, the table's D call, was not compared with the DNA. TRBV1 is a pseudogene. The CDR3 is 16 amino acids. The CDR3 region is CTSSYTGGLEGTEAFF. The CDR3 DNA is TGCACCAGCAGCTATACAGGGGGTCTCGAGGGGACTGAAGCTTTCTTT.

The V and J genes are TRBV10-2 and TRBJ2-1; D gene uncertain. The CDR3 has 14 amino acids. Germline-derived CDR1 and CDR2 are WSHSY and SAAADI. Trimming shortened V by 7 bases and J by 7 bases, and 17 bases separated the two germline ends. CDR3 amino acids: CASKPRPGGNEQFF. Here the CDR3 DNA reads TGCGCCAGCAAACCAAGGCCGGGTGGAAATGAGCAGTTCTTC.

This chain connects TRBV21-1 to TRBJ1-4; the table calls TRBD1, which could not be checked here. TRBV21-1 is a pseudogene segment. This CDR3 has 13 amino acids. This CDR3 reads CAKTGVFNEKLFF. Written as DNA, the CDR3 is TGTGCCAAGACAGGGGTCTTTAATGAAAAACTGTTTTTT.

This clone was recorded a few times. The genes are TRBV28 and TRBJ2-2; D might be TRBD1 (5 bases). This CDR3 is built from 15 residues. The germline CDR1 and CDR2 sequences are MDHEN and SYDVKM. Trimming left V 1 base short and J 7 bases short, with 13 bases between. CDR3 sequence: CASSLYSPRGGELFF. For the CDR3, the DNA is TGTGCCAGCAGTTTATACTCGCCAAGGGGCGGGGAGCTGTTTTTT.